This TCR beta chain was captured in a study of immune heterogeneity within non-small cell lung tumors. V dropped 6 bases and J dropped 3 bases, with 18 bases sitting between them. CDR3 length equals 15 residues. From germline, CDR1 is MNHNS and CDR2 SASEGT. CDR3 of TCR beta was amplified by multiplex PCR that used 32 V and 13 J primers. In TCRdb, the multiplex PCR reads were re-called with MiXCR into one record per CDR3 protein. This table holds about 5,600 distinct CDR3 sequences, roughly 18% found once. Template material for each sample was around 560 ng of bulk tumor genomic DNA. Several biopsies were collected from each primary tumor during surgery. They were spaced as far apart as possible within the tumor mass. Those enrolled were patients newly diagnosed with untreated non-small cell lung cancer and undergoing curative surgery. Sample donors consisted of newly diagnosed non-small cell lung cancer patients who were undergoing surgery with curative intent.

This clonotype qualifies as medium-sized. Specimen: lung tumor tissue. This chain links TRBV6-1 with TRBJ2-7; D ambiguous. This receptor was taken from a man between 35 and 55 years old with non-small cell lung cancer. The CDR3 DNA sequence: TGTGCCAGCAGCCCCAATTTCGACGGGTACTACGAGCAGTACTTC. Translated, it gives CASSPNFDGYYEQYF.